This TCR beta chain is from a study of cytomegalovirus exposure and HLA in healthy donors. Study results and caveats: For most TCR sequences rarity was the rule, although some public TCRs occurred in many donors. Cytomegalovirus-associated status was assigned to roughly 160 TCR beta chains. According to reports, the classifier identified cytomegalovirus status with high specificity and sensitivity.

Assay: immunoSEQ multiplex PCR; the TCRdb copy retains only in-frame clones and omits some. The table lists fewer than 250,000 clones, around four fifths of them singletons. V was shortened by 1 base and J by 4 bases, with 11 bases between the two germline ends. Germline V gene sequence: CDR1 MGHRA, CDR2 YSYEKL. The CDR3 sequence is 15 residues long. This clone came up once. Its antigen is undetermined. This TCR came from a young woman in good health and CMV-seronegative. V and J are TRBV4-1 and TRBJ2-1, with D unresolved. The sequenced sample consisted of PBMCs. The CDR3 loop is CASSQGRPWYNEQFF. CDR3 nucleotides: TGCGCCAGCAGCCAAGGAAGGCCGTGGTACAATGAGCAGTTCTTC.